This T cell receptor (beta chain) emerged from a study of blood T cell repertoires in COVID-19. Background on the study: Italy, Spain and the United States were the sources of the convalescent and acute COVID-19 samples. PBMCs, B-cell-depleted T cells, or T cells were the source of the cDNA or gDNA that made up the material.

This CDR3 is built from 14 residues. The germline V gene encodes CDR1 SNHLY and CDR2 FYNNEI. Trimming removed 8 bases from V and 4 bases from J; junction bases left unmatched: 4. Authors' processing steps: By means of reference gene primer amplification, nucleated cell counts were estimated. The table came from immunoSEQ multiplex PCR; TCRdb's copy has only in-frame clones and leaves some out. That table furnishes V, J and clone size, whereas the DNA furnished D and trimming. In the table there are roughly 200,000 clones, around 85% of which are singletons. This clone was seen once. The sequenced sample was peripheral blood. This receptor was obtained from a woman in her sixties or seventies with acute or convalescent COVID-19. The rearrangement links TRBV2 to TRBJ2-2; 10 positions match TRBD2. Here the CDR3 reads CASLAGEGTGELFF. The CDR3 DNA follows: TGTGCCAGCCTAGCGGGAGAGGGCACCGGGGAGCTGTTTTTT.